A selection of T cell receptor beta chains follows, all from one sample in a study of T cell changes during pregnancy in multiple sclerosis. Sequenced by immunoSEQ multiplex PCR; TCRdb stores in-frame clones only, minus some. The data hold 40,000 to 45,000 clones, with 85% to 90% observed a single time. The sample in question was CD4+ T cells from peripheral blood mononuclear cells, obtained in the first trimester of pregnancy. These receptors originate from a female donor with multiple sclerosis, enrolled in a pregnancy study. Both conserved end residues are part of each CDR3. The order of the fields is V gene, clone size, J gene, D gene, CDR3 protein, CDR3 DNA. A D gene is named only where the DNA matches it firmly. The size entry is marked missing in some rows and otherwise reads once, few, many or a size class.

TRBV7-9	once	TRBJ2-7	TRBD2	CASSPIGRGREQYF	TGTGCCAGCAGTCCCATCGGGAGGGGCAGAGAGCAGTACTTC
TRBV28	NA	TRBJ2-1	NA	CASSYRGEQFF	TGTGCCAGCAGTTACCGGGGTGAGCAGTTCTTC
TRBV7-3	NA	TRBJ2-2	TRBD2	CASSLIGAGVGTGELFF	TGTGCCAGCAGCTTAATCGGGGCGGGAGTAGGGACCGGGGAGCTGTTTTTT
TRBV30	few	TRBJ1-5	NA	CAWSVARGNQPQHF	TGTGCCTGGAGTGTAGCACGGGGAAATCAGCCCCAGCATTTT
TRBV15	NA	TRBJ1-4	NA	CATSRDQMDSEKLFF	TGTGCCACCAGCAGAGATCAGATGGACAGTGAAAAACTGTTTTTT
TRBV28	NA	TRBJ2-4	NA	CASSVLTSSKNIQYF	TGTGCCAGCAGCGTCCTGACTAGTTCCAAAAACATTCAGTACTTC
TRBV7-9	once	TRBJ1-1	NA	CASSLGQENTEAFF	TGTGCCAGCAGCTTAGGACAGGAGAACACTGAAGCTTTCTTT
TRBV15	NA	TRBJ2-3	TRBD2	CATSRMPREVTDTQYF	TGTGCCACCAGCAGAATGCCGCGGGAGGTTACAGATACGCAGTATTTT
TRBV5-1	few	TRBJ2-7	NA	CASSFGDTYEQYF	TGCGCCAGCAGCTTCGGAGATACCTACGAGCAGTACTTC
TRBV28	NA	TRBJ2-7	TRBD1	CASSPSPGQGDSYEQYF	TGTGCCAGCAGTCCCTCCCCCGGACAGGGAGACTCCTACGAGCAGTACTTC
TRBV6-5	NA	TRBJ2-3	NA	CASSYLPAGSTDTQYF	TGTGCCAGCAGTTACCTCCCTGCGGGGAGCACAGATACGCAGTATTTT
TRBV5-1	NA	TRBJ2-7	TRBD2	CASSPPGLAGGGYEQYF	TGCGCCAGCAGCCCGCCCGGGCTAGCGGGAGGGGGCTACGAGCAGTACTTC
TRBV11-2	NA	TRBJ2-7	NA	CASGTKIYEQYF	TGTGCCAGCGGGACAAAGATCTACGAGCAGTACTTC
TRBV19	NA	TRBJ1-1	NA	CASNLVGARTEAFF	TGTGCCAGTAATTTGGTGGGGGCAAGAACTGAAGCTTTCTTT
TRBV5-8	NA	TRBJ2-1	NA	CASSLAQAYNEQFF	TGTGCCAGCAGCTTGGCACAGGCATACAATGAGCAGTTCTTC
TRBV5-1	NA	TRBJ2-3	TRBD2	CASSFSTSGTTDTQYF	TGCGCCAGCAGCTTTTCGACTAGCGGTACCACAGATACGCAGTATTTT
TRBV4-3	NA	TRBJ2-1	TRBD2	CASSQVWGVTSDRRADEQFF	TGCGCCAGCAGCCAAGTCTGGGGAGTCACTAGCGACCGACGGGCCGATGAGCAGTTCTTC
TRBV5-6	NA	TRBJ2-5	NA	CASSLVGRGDQETQYF	TGTGCCAGCAGCTTGGTGGGCAGGGGGGACCAAGAGACCCAGTACTTC
TRBV16	NA	TRBJ1-2	NA	CASSLTGGQENGYTF	TGTGCCAGCAGCCTGACGGGGGGGCAAGAAAATGGCTACACCTTC
TRBV5-6	NA	TRBJ1-4	NA	CASSRSQRTNEKLFF	TGTGCCAGCAGCAGATCGCAGCGAACTAATGAAAAACTGTTTTTT